This paragraph covers one TCR beta chain sequence. The record originates from a study of CD8 T cells in Susac syndrome. Germline V gene sequence: CDR1 SQVTM, CDR2 ANQGSEA. CDR3 length: 11 residues. Trimming left V 3 bases short and J 13 bases short, with 15 bases between. An input of about 0.45 to 1 ug of RNA was subjected to reverse transcription using random hexamers. TCRdb passed the immunoSEQ multiplex PCR reads through MiXCR, listing each CDR3 protein once. This table has roughly 110,000 distinct CDR3 sequences, roughly 95% appearing once. Material: CD8+ T cells from PBMCs. The chain carries TRBV29-1 and TRBJ1-2, with D possibly matching TRBD1 (5 bases). The TCR sequence derives from a human donor with Susac syndrome. CDR3 in DNA: TGCAGCGTTGATCAGGGCAATGTACCCACCTTC. This gives the protein CSVDQGNVPTF. The full variable domain, completed using reference TRBV29-1 and TRBJ1-2, is SAVISQKPSRDICQRGTSLTIQCQVDSQVTMMFWYRQQPGQSLTLIATANQGSEATYESGFVIDKFPISRPNLTFSTLTVSNMSPEDSSIYLCSVDQGNVPTFGSGTRLTVV.